This TCR beta chain derives from a study of CD4 and CD8 cells across lung adenocarcinoma regions. The CDR3 length is 15 residues. The germline V gene encodes CDR1 SGHVS and CDR2 FQNEAQ. The V and J ends lost 7 bases and 5 bases, in that order; junction bases with no gene match: 10. This clonotype showed up many times. TCRdb fed the PCR reads into MiXCR, producing one record per CDR3 protein. The sample yields approximately 9,000 distinct CDR3 sequences, roughly 49% seen once. Localized lung adenocarcinoma, a non-small cell lung cancer, affected the donors. The sequence was obtained from a female donor with lung adenocarcinoma. The CD4 and CD8 labels of this study may be unreliable. The V gene is TRBV7-8, the J gene TRBJ2-2, with 7 nucleotides matching TRBD1. Source material: CD8+ T cells from the margin of a lung tumor. The chain's CDR3 is CASTFRQGVTGELFF. Written as DNA, the CDR3 is TGTGCCAGCACCTTTAGGCAGGGGGTGACCGGGGAGCTGTTTTTT.